These 12 T cell receptor beta chains came from one sample sequenced in a study of long-term antiretroviral therapy in people with HIV. The run of the v3.0 immunoSEQ assay was at survey level. Libraries were prepared by immunoSEQ multiplex PCR; TCRdb keeps only in-frame clonotypes and omits some of them. The sample contains about 42,000 clones, 86% of which appear only once. Sequencing used unsorted PBMCs, obtained 0.1 years before starting antiretroviral therapy. These receptors all come from a woman between 45 and 65 years old with HIV.

The chain joins TRBV19 to TRBJ2-2, with 7 bases aligning to TRBD2. Trimming removed 5 bases from V and 5 bases from J; junction bases left unmatched: 5. The CDR3 totals 14 residues. The germline CDR1 and CDR2 sequences are LNHDA and SQIVND (reference sequence). CDR3 in amino acids: CASSPGGGTGELFF. The CDR3 nucleotides are TGTGCCAGTAGTCCGGGGGGAGGGACCGGGGAGCTGTTTTTT.

This clone was seen once. The chain is built from TRBV15 and TRBJ1-1; tentatively, D is TRBD1 (6 bases). The germline V and J ends were trimmed by 7 bases and 4 bases, with 10 bases remaining between them. This CDR3 region has 12 residues. Germline V gene data show CDR1 as LNHNV and CDR2 as YYDKDF (reference sequence). This CDR3 reads CATTGGITEAFF. The CDR3 DNA reads as TGTGCCACCACGGGGGGCATCACTGAAGCTTTCTTT.

The J gene is TRBJ1-4, the V gene TRBV25-1; no clear D. Trimming pared 3 bases from V and 5 bases from J, leaving 13 bases between. CDR1 and CDR2 from the germline V gene are MGHDK and SYGVNS. The CDR3 covers 15 residues. The CDR3 sequence: CASSDPREPNEKLFF. The CDR3 DNA is TGTGCCAGCAGTGACCCCCGGGAGCCCAATGAAAAACTGTTTTTT.

This chain uses TRBV25-1 with TRBJ1-2; the D is unclear. The germline V gene has CDR1 MGHDK and CDR2 SYGVNS. The V end lost 1 base, the J end lost 4 bases, and 7 bases lay between the germline ends. The CDR3 is 13 residues long. The CDR3 region has the DNA TGTGCCAGCAGTGAATGGGGTCCCTATGGCTACACCTTC. Translation gives CASSEWGPYGYTF.

This clone was counted once. The rearrangement links TRBV6-1 to TRBJ2-3; D remains ambiguous. CDR1 and CDR2 from the germline V gene are MNHNS and SASEGT. The CDR3 sequence is 13 residues long. CDR3 protein: CAAHVSSTDTQYF. DNA of the CDR3: TGTGCAGCACATGTTTCTAGCACAGATACGCAGTATTTT.

This clone was observed once. This chain connects TRBV4-1 to TRBJ1-6, with TRBD1 identical over 8 bases. Per germline, CDR1 MGHRA and CDR2 YSYEKL. CDR3 size: 16 residues. V lost 3 bases, J lost 4 bases, and 5 bases stayed unmatched. CDR3 amino acids: CASSQGQDYYNSPLHF. The CDR3 DNA reads as TGCGCCAGCAGCCAGGGACAGGATTATTATAATTCACCCCTCCACTTT.

The chain combines TRBV18 with TRBJ1-4; 8 nucleotides match TRBD1. CDR3 length: 15 amino acids. Germline CDR1 KGHSH, CDR2 LQKENI. Trimming cost V 1 base and J 3 bases; bases outside gene matches: 1. CDR3 nucleotides: TGTGCCAGCTCACCACTCAGGGGGCCTAATGAAAAACTGTTTTTT. Translating gives CASSPLRGPNEKLFF. Based on the CDR3 plus reference TRBV18 and TRBJ1-4, the full variable domain is NAGVMQNPRHLVRRRGQEARLRCSPMKGHSHVYWYRQLPEEGLKFMVYLQKENIIDESGMPKERFSAEFPKEGPSILRIQQVVRGDSAAYFCASSPLRGPNEKLFFGSGTQLSVL.

V usage is TRBV6-5 and J usage is TRBJ1-1; D unresolved. CDR1 is MNHEY, CDR2 SVGAGI, per germline. The V end was cut by 2 bases, the J end by 4 bases, with 17 bases between. The CDR3 has 16 amino acids. Written as DNA, the CDR3 is TGTGCCAGCAGTTACACCCCCCGAGAGCTTGGCACTGAAGCTTTCTTT. Its protein is CASSYTPRELGTEAFF.

This clone was recorded only once. This chain links TRBV2 with TRBJ1-3, with D possibly being TRBD1 (6 bases). This CDR3 region has 13 residues. Germline-derived CDR1 and CDR2 are SNHLY and FYNNEI. Trimming removed 6 bases from V and 0 bases from J, with 6 bases in between. This CDR3 reads CASSRGSGNTIYF. The CDR3 nucleotides are TGTGCCAGCAGCAGGGGCTCTGGAAACACCATATATTTT.

The chain carries TRBV21-1 and TRBJ1-4; the table names TRBD1, a call not compared with the DNA. TRBV21-1 is reported as a pseudogene. The CDR3 extends over 19 amino acids. The CDR3 coding sequence is TGTGCCAGCAGCAAAGAGACAGGGATGAGGGAGTCAACTAATGAAAAACTGTTTTTT. This translates into CASSKETGMRESTNEKLFF.

The chain recombines TRBV6-5 with TRBJ2-1, with D perhaps matching TRBD2 (6 bases). Trimming pared 7 bases from V and 8 bases from J, leaving 15 bases between. Germline CDR1 MNHEY, CDR2 SVGAGI. This CDR3 is 13 amino acids long. The CDR3 DNA follows: TGTGCCAGCACGGCGGGACGGCACCATGAGCAGTTCTTC. Protein sequence: CASTAGRHHEQFF.

The chain is built from TRBV30 and TRBJ2-5, with a possible D match to TRBD2 (6 bases). The CDR3 extends over 13 amino acids. V shed 1 base and J shed 5 bases, with 11 bases lying between them. The germline V gene has CDR1 GTSNPN and CDR2 SVGIG (reference sequence). The CDR3, as DNA: TGTGCCTGGAGTGGGGGGGATCGCGAGACCCAGTACTTC. Amino acids: CAWSGGDRETQYF. Drawing the rest from reference TRBV30 and TRBJ2-5, the complete variable domain is SQTIHQWPATLVQPVGSPLSLECTVEGTSNPNLYWYRQAAGRGLQLLFYSVGIGQISSEVPQNLSASRPQDRQFILSSKKLLLSDSGFYLCAWSGGDRETQYFGPGTRLLVL.